This TCR beta chain was sequenced for a study of read filtering for tumor transcriptome and immune sequencing. On the study more broadly: Patients were approximately 18 male and 11 to 15 female, mean age 65.9 years, range roughly 45 to 85. Transcriptome libraries were built from DNase-treated RNA. General study results and limits: In IR-seq, single-read clonotypes were 75% to 90% of clonotypes but around 3.2% of reads. Correlation between methods rose after single-read clonotypes were removed.

The germline CDR1 and CDR2 sequences are MDHEN and SYDVKM. This CDR3 region has 12 residues. A note on this clonotype: Antigen unknown. At one boundary the junction diverges from the germline segment, which might be a read error.

Molecular barcoded adaptors covering alpha/delta and beta/gamma chains were used on roughly 400 ng RNA. TCRdb re-called the reads with MiXCR, one entry per CDR3 protein. The sample consists of 40,000 to 55,000 distinct CDR3 sequences, around 19% of them appearing once. The sequence came from a donor at least 40 years old with multiple myeloma. V and J are TRBV28 and TRBJ2-1, with no clear D. The specimen was a population of CD138-negative cells sorted from bone marrow. CDR3 sequence: CASTLSRIELFF. The CDR3 DNA is TGTGCCAGCACCCTTAGTCGCATTGAGCTGTTCTTC.